This entry lists 32 T cell receptor beta chains sequenced from one sample in a study of PD-1 blockade in classical Hodgkin lymphoma. Brentuximab vedotin exposure varied, and every patient relapsed after autologous stem cell transplantation. The assay was immunoSEQ multiplex PCR, and TCRdb's table has in-frame clones only and misses some. The sample holds roughly 81,000 clones, about 93% seen once. Source: peripheral blood mononuclear cells (PBMCs), taken before the second cycle of nivolumab. Receptors originate from a human donor with classical Hodgkin lymphoma.

The V call is TRBV28, the J call TRBJ2-5; TRBD1 matches at 9 bases. The CDR3 length is 13 residues. The J segment lost 4 bases and the V segment lost 10 bases, leaving 7 bases of the junction unmatched. The germline gives CDR1 MDHEN, CDR2 SYDVKM. The CDR3 DNA sequence: TGTGCCATCCGGGACAGGGTGGGAGAGACCCAGTACTTC. This gives the protein CAIRDRVGETQYF.

For the CDR3, the DNA is TGTGCCACCAGCAGGGGAGAGACCCAGTACTTC. It codes for CATSRGETQYF. The chain links TRBV15 to TRBJ2-5, with no clear D. This CDR3 spans 11 amino acids. V was cut by 3 bases and J by 4 bases, with 3 bases left in between. CDR1 LNHNV and CDR2 YYDKDF come from the germline V gene (reference sequence).

This clone was seen a single time. The chain links TRBV30 to TRBJ2-7, with D uncertain. Germline CDR1 reads GTSNPN; CDR2 reads SVGIG (reference sequence). The V end lost 4 bases, the J end lost 5 bases, and 18 bases lay between the germline ends. The CDR3 consists of 14 residues. The CDR3 sequence is CAWMTGLYNDEQYF. CDR3 DNA: TGTGCCTGGATGACCGGGCTTTACAACGACGAGCAGTACTTC.

This rearrangement joins TRBV19 to TRBJ2-3; TRBD2 agrees at 7 bases. V dropped 1 base and J dropped 5; count of bases not matched to a gene: 6. This CDR3 is built from 15 residues. Germline V CDR1 and CDR2: LNHDA, SQIVND (reference sequence). The CDR3 here is CASSIAVGGRDTQYF. The CDR3 coding sequence is TGTGCCAGTAGTATAGCCGTCGGCGGGAGAGATACGCAGTATTTT.

The rearrangement links TRBV29-1 to TRBJ1-5, with 9 positions matching TRBD1. This CDR3 has 14 residues. CDR1 and CDR2 from the germline V gene are SQVTM and ANQGSEA. V lost 5 bases to trimming and J lost 3 bases; unmatched junction nucleotides: 5. For the CDR3, the DNA is TGCAGCGTTAGGGACAGGGTGCCCAATCAGCCCCAGCATTTT. Protein: CSVRDRVPNQPQHF.

The chain has TRBV10-3 and TRBJ2-7, with a possible D match to TRBD1 (7 bases). In germline, CDR1 is ENHRY, CDR2 SYGVKD. The germline V and J ends were trimmed by 7 bases and 4 bases, with 20 bases remaining between them. This CDR3 has 15 amino acids. The CDR3 bases are TGTGCCATCACCACGGGGGAAGGGGGCTTTTACGAGCAGTACTTC. Translating it yields CAITTGEGGFYEQYF.

V is TRBV29-1 and J is TRBJ2-7; D possibly matches TRBD1 or TRBD2 (5 bases each). Germline lookup yields CDR1 SQVTM and CDR2 ANQGSEA. Deletions cut 6 bases from V and 1 base from J, with 13 bases between. The CDR3 is 13 amino acids. In DNA, the CDR3 is TGCAGCGTGGGACCACAAGGTTCCTACGAGCAGTACTTC. Translating gives CSVGPQGSYEQYF.

The chain combines TRBV28 with TRBJ2-7; 12 bases align to TRBD2. Per germline, CDR1 MDHEN and CDR2 SYDVKM. The CDR3 totals 15 residues. With 6 bases clipped from V and 2 bases from J, the junction kept 5 bases outside the gene matches. The CDR3 is CASRPRLAGAYEQYF. DNA of the CDR3: TGTGCCAGCAGACCCCGACTAGCGGGGGCCTACGAGCAGTACTTC.

The chain has TRBV27 and TRBJ2-7; D remains ambiguous. The CDR3 has 16 residues. Germline assignment: CDR1 MNHEY and CDR2 SMNVEV (reference sequence). Trimming cost V 2 bases and J 1 base, with 15 bases left between them. The DNA for the CDR3 is TGTGCCAGCAGTTTAATCCCTAGAACTTCATCCTACGAGCAGTACTTC. Encoded protein: CASSLIPRTSSYEQYF.

The gene calls are TRBV30 and TRBJ1-1, with TRBD1 as a possible D gene (6 bases). V was shortened by 2 bases and J by 6 bases, with 13 bases between the two germline ends. The CDR3 has 13 amino acids. Germline V gives CDR1 GTSNPN, CDR2 SVGIG (reference sequence). The CDR3 DNA reads TGTGCCTGGAGTACGGGGAGGGGGGCTGAAGCTTTCTTT. Its protein product is CAWSTGRGAEAFF.

J is TRBJ2-1 and V is TRBV13; 9 positions agree with TRBD1. Germline lookup yields CDR1 PRHDT and CDR2 FYEKMQ (reference sequence). The CDR3 is 14 residues long. Unmatched junction bases numbered 4, after V lost 5 bases and J lost 5 bases. CDR3: CASSTDRGDNEQFF. CDR3 in DNA: TGTGCCAGCAGCACCGACAGGGGGGACAATGAGCAGTTCTTC.

In this sample, this clone turned up once. The rearrangement joins TRBV13 to TRBJ2-1, with 7 bases matching TRBD2. There are 16 residues in the CDR3. Germline V CDR1 and CDR2: PRHDT, FYEKMQ (reference sequence). With V trimmed by 5 bases and J by 0 bases, 7 bases remained unmatched. CDR3 protein: CASSALPSGSYNEQFF. CDR3 DNA: TGTGCCAGCAGCGCCCTTCCTAGCGGCTCCTACAATGAGCAGTTCTTC.

CDR3 region: CASSRSYEQYF. CDR3 nucleotide sequence: TGTGCCAGCAGCCGGTCTTACGAGCAGTACTTC. This chain links TRBV7-9 with TRBJ2-7; no clear D. The CDR3 has 11 residues. Per germline, CDR1 SEHNR and CDR2 FQNEAQ (reference sequence). Trimming stripped 5 bases from V and 4 bases from J, with 6 bases between.

This clone was counted a single time. V and J are TRBV7-9 and TRBJ2-3, with D tentatively TRBD1 or TRBD2 (5 bases each). This CDR3 is built from 13 residues. Trimming removed 9 bases from V and 2 bases from J, with 12 bases in between. Germline assignment: CDR1 SEHNR and CDR2 FQNEAQ (reference sequence). DNA for the CDR3: TGTGCCAGTTCACTAGGGGCCACAGATACGCAGTATTTT. As protein: CASSLGATDTQYF.

The rearrangement uses TRBV27 and TRBJ2-7; TRBD2 aligns across 9 bases. The trim removed 8 bases at V and 5 bases at J, leaving 13 bases unmatched. Germline loops: CDR1 MNHEY, CDR2 SMNVEV (reference sequence). The CDR3 spans 15 residues. CDR3 amino acids: CASGVLGLAKDEQYF. The CDR3 DNA reads TGTGCCAGCGGGGTTTTGGGACTAGCTAAGGACGAGCAGTACTTC.

The V gene is TRBV27, the J gene TRBJ2-1; 14 bases align to TRBD2. Trimming removed 5 bases from V and 10 bases from J; junction bases left unmatched: 7. The CDR3 is made up of 15 amino acids. Germline V gene lookup returns CDR1 MNHEY and CDR2 SMNVEV (reference sequence). DNA of the CDR3: TGTGCCAGCAGTGCGGGACTAGCGGGAGTAAGAGAGCAGTTCTTC. Translating it yields CASSAGLAGVREQFF.

The genes are TRBV12-5 and TRBJ2-1; 11 bases are a match to TRBD2. CDR1 is LGHNT and CDR2 is FRNRAP in the germline V gene. CDR3 size: 14 residues. The CDR3 nucleotides are TGTGCCTCATCCCCGACTAGCGGGATCAATGAGCAGTTCTTC. Protein sequence: CASSPTSGINEQFF.

This clone was recorded only once. V gene TRBV11-2 combines with J gene TRBJ2-6; D is uncertain. The length of the CDR3 is 14 residues. V lost 7 bases, J lost 4 bases, and 11 bases lay in between. CDR1 is SGHAT and CDR2 is FQNNGV in the germline V gene. The CDR3 nucleotides are TGTGCCAGCACTACCAAACCAGGGGCCAACGTCCTGACTTTC. It specifies CASTTKPGANVLTF.

This clone was counted a single time. The CDR3 is CASSAAVNYGYTF. The DNA of the CDR3 is TGCGCCAGCAGTGCCGCGGTGAACTATGGCTACACCTTC. The genes are TRBV10-1 and TRBJ1-2; D is undetermined. Trimming shortened V by 4 bases and J by 2 bases, and 8 bases separated the two germline ends. Germline CDR1 WNHNN, CDR2 SYGVQD (reference sequence). CDR3 length equals 13 residues.

The chain combines TRBV9 with TRBJ2-3; 11 bases match TRBD2. The CDR3 covers 16 residues. Germline V gene sequence: CDR1 SGDLS, CDR2 YYNGEE. V shed 1 base, J shed 3 bases, and the junction held 4 bases outside the gene matches. Here the CDR3 reads CASSVFSGGVTDTQYF. In DNA, the CDR3 is TGTGCCAGCAGCGTATTTAGCGGGGGGGTGACAGATACGCAGTATTTT. Filled out from reference TRBV9 and TRBJ2-3, the complete variable domain reads DSGVTQTPKHLITATGQRVTLRCSPRSGDLSVYWYQQSLDQGLQFLIQYYNGEERAKGNILERFSAQQFPDLHSELNLSSLELGDSALYFCASSVFSGGVTDTQYFGPGTRLTVL.

This chain links TRBV27 with TRBJ1-5; the D is unclear. Germline values: CDR1 MNHEY, CDR2 SMNVEV (reference sequence). The CDR3 length is 15 residues. Trimming removed 5 bases at V and 0 bases at J, with 11 bases between. The CDR3 bases are TGTGCCAGCAGTATAGAGTACTCTAGCAATCAGCCCCAGCATTTT. Protein product: CASSIEYSSNQPQHF.

The CDR3 here is CASSWGGITYEQYF. The CDR3 DNA follows: TGTGCCAGCAGTTGGGGCGGGATCACCTACGAGCAGTACTTC. The rearrangement joins TRBV2 to TRBJ2-7; D may be TRBD2 (6 bases). This CDR3 has 14 residues. Germline CDR1 reads SNHLY; CDR2 reads FYNNEI. Trimming removed 5 bases from V and 2 bases from J, with 13 bases in between.

The chain joins TRBV5-1 to TRBJ1-4; D is perhaps TRBD1 (5 bases). V was pared by 1 base and J by 6 bases, with 19 bases between. Germline V gene data show CDR1 as SGHRS and CDR2 as YFSETQ. The CDR3 is 17 amino acids. The CDR3 nucleotides are TGCGCCAGCAGCTTGCTGAGGGGAGTTGGAGGATATGAAAAACTGTTTTTT. Translation: CASSLLRGVGGYEKLFF.

The V call is TRBV6-4, the J call TRBJ2-2, with D possibly being TRBD2 (5 bases). Germline CDR1 reads MRHNA; CDR2 reads SNTAGT. The CDR3 spans 16 residues. The V end lost 3 bases, the J end lost 6 bases, and 17 bases lay between the germline ends. Here the CDR3 reads CASSEGGLLVPGELFF. The CDR3 DNA reads as TGTGCCAGCAGTGAGGGCGGACTCCTAGTCCCCGGGGAGCTGTTTTTT.

This chain joins TRBV9 and TRBJ2-5, with TRBD1 identical over 9 bases. CDR3 length: 16 amino acids. V lost 1 base, J lost 2 bases, and 6 bases stayed unmatched. Germline lookup yields CDR1 SGDLS and CDR2 YYNGEE. The CDR3 DNA reads TGTGCCAGCAGCGTATACGGGGGACAGGGACAAGAGACCCAGTACTTC. Encoded protein: CASSVYGGQGQETQYF.

This chain uses TRBV5-1 with TRBJ2-1; D gene unclear. The germline gives CDR1 SGHRS, CDR2 YFSETQ. This CDR3 has 12 residues. Trimming cost V 6 bases and J 10 bases, with 14 bases left between them. The CDR3 loop reads CASTPPPTEQFF. CDR3 sequence (DNA): TGCGCCAGCACCCCCCCGCCCACAGAGCAGTTCTTC.

The chain couples TRBV10-1 to TRBJ2-3; 13 bases fit TRBD2. This CDR3 is 15 amino acids long. V was pared by 6 bases and J by 3 bases, with 3 bases of the junction left unmatched. The germline CDR1 and CDR2 sequences are WNHNN and SYGVQD (reference sequence). As DNA, the CDR3 is TGCGCCAGCAGCCGACTAGCGGGAGGAACAGATACGCAGTATTTT. It codes for CASSRLAGGTDTQYF.

The chain combines TRBV28 with TRBJ2-3; 9 nucleotides align to TRBD1. The CDR3 is 14 residues long. From germline, CDR1 is MDHEN and CDR2 SYDVKM. The V segment lost 6 bases and the J segment 2 bases; nucleotides outside the gene matches: 3. The CDR3 here is CASRRDRVTDTQYF. CDR3 in DNA: TGTGCCAGCAGACGGGACAGGGTCACAGATACGCAGTATTTT. The whole variable domain, filled in from reference TRBV28 and TRBJ2-3, reads DVKVTQSSRYLVKRTGEKVFLECVQDMDHENMFWYRQDPGLGLRLIYFSYDVKMKEKGDIPEGYSVSREKKERFSLILESASTNQTSMYLCASRRDRVTDTQYFGPGTRLTVL.

A single count supports this clone. The genes are TRBV9 and TRBJ1-1; a weak D match, TRBD1 (6 bases). CDR1 and CDR2 from the germline V gene are SGDLS and YYNGEE. There are 14 residues in the CDR3. Trimming removed 0 bases at V and 4 bases at J, with 10 bases between. The CDR3 DNA reads TGTGCCAGCAGCGTAGGGGGGCGAGGCACTGAAGCTTTCTTT. Amino acids: CASSVGGRGTEAFF.

This rearrangement joins TRBV7-2 to TRBJ1-5; possible D gene TRBD1, 5 bases. The germline V gene encodes CDR1 SGHTA and CDR2 FQGNSA. CDR3 length: 15 amino acids. Trimming left V 5 bases short and J 11 bases short, with 22 bases between. Written as DNA, the CDR3 is TGTGCCAGCAGCCCCCGGGGGGGGACTGGTGGGACCCAGCATTTT. Encoded protein: CASSPRGGTGGTQHF. The whole variable domain, remainder taken from reference TRBV7-2 and TRBJ1-5, is GAGVSQSPSNKVTEKGKDVELRCDPISGHTALYWYRQSLGQGLEFLIYFQGNSAPDKSGLPSDRFSAERTGGSVSTLTIQRTQQEDSAVYLCASSPRGGTGGTQHFGDGTRLSIL.

This rearrangement joins TRBV2 to TRBJ2-3; no clear D. Trimming took 7 bases from V and 0 from J, leaving 14 bases between them. CDR1 and CDR2 from the germline V gene are SNHLY and FYNNEI. The CDR3 is 15 residues long. The CDR3 loop is CASNKDTSSTDTQYF. Here the CDR3 DNA reads TGTGCCAGCAACAAAGACACGTCCAGCACAGATACGCAGTATTTT.

This rearrangement joins TRBV30 to TRBJ2-7; TRBD2 agrees at 7 bases. V shed 3 bases and J 6 bases; nucleotides not matched to a gene: 8. This CDR3 is 13 amino acids long. Looked up from germline, CDR1 is GTSNPN and CDR2 is SVGIG (reference sequence). In nucleotides, the CDR3 is TGTGCCTGGAGCAGCGGGAAGCGGAGCGAGCAGTACTTC. This translates into CAWSSGKRSEQYF.